What follows are 3 T cell receptor beta chains derived from one specimen sequenced in a study of T-cell memory formation after mild COVID-19. TCRdb re-analysed the 5' RACE reads in MiXCR, keeping a single row per CDR3 protein. The sample includes about 110,000 distinct CDR3 sequences, 12% of them seen just once. Material for sequencing was PBMCs or a T cell subset sorted from them (not recorded which). The receptors stem from an adult woman who had mild COVID-19 (a few samples of this study predate the infection). Cell type and time point are not known.

This clonotype showed up just a few times. J is TRBJ2-3 and V is TRBV20-1; 12 nucleotides align to TRBD2. J was trimmed by 4 bases and V by 1 base; bases with no gene match: 6. CDR3 size: 16 residues. Looked up from germline, CDR1 is DFQATT and CDR2 is SNEGSKA (reference sequence). The DNA for the CDR3 is TGCAGTGCTAGAGCCTGGACTAGCGGGGAGGCAGATACGCAGTATTTT. This codes for CSARAWTSGEADTQYF.

V and J are TRBV11-2 and TRBJ2-1; no reliable D call. V was trimmed by 5 bases and J by 4 bases, leaving 21 bases between them. The germline gives CDR1 SGHAT, CDR2 FQNNGV. The CDR3 length is 17 residues. CDR3 nucleotides: TGTGCCAGCAGCGATCTCGACACCCTAGGACCGTACAATGAGCAGTTCTTC. It specifies CASSDLDTLGPYNEQFF. The whole variable domain, filled in from reference TRBV11-2 and TRBJ2-1, reads EAGVAQSPRYKIIEKRQSVAFWCNPISGHATLYWYQQILGQGPKLLIQFQNNGVVDDSQLPKDRFSAERLKGVDSTLKIQPAKLEDSAVYLCASSDLDTLGPYNEQFFGPGTRLTVL.

CDR3 sequence: CASIGRSHGYTF. DNA of the CDR3: TGTGCCAGCATTGGGAGGAGCCATGGCTACACCTTC. This chain connects TRBV12-3 or TRBV12-4 to TRBJ1-2; D remains unclear. V shed 7 bases and J shed 6 bases, with 12 bases lying between them. The CDR3 has 12 amino acids.